The TCR beta chain under discussion was sequenced for a study of shared clonotypes between healthy human individuals. Study observations and caveats: Limitation of the genetic and exposure-history diversity represented came from the few donors.

This clone was observed a single time. Its antigen is unidentified. Nashville, Tennessee was home to all donors, who were Caucasian adults. This CDR3 is built from 17 residues. Germline V gene lookup returns CDR1 LNHDA and CDR2 SQIVND (reference sequence). With 6 bases clipped from V and 4 bases from J, the junction kept 15 bases outside the gene matches. The assay used deep level. Template amounts of about 290 ng DNA, tens of thousands of T cell genomes, were employed in unsorted PBMC replicate PCRs. Method: immunoSEQ multiplex PCR; TCRdb's copy keeps in-frame clones and lacks some. In the table there are about 490,000 clones, 81% of which are singletons.

Specimen: PBMCs. The receptor's source is a middle-aged woman in good health. Some clones in this sample may be carry-over from other donors' samples. This sequence joins TRBV19 and TRBJ2-5; 9 bases are a match to TRBD1. The CDR3 bases are TGTGCCAGTAGCGCACACAGGGGGCGGAGGAGCCTAGAGACCCAGTACTTC. This gives the protein CASSAHRGRRSLETQYF.